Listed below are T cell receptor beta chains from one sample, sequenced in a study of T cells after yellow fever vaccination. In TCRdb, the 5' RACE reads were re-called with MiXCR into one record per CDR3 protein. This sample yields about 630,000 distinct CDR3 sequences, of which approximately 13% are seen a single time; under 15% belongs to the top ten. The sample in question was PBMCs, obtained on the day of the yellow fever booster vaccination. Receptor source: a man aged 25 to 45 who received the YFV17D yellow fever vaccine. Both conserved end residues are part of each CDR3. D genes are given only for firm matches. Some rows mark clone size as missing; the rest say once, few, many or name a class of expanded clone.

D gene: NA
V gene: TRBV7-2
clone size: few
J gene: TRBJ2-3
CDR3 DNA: TGTGCCAGCAGCTCGTTCCCCCACGTAACAGATACGCAGTATTTT
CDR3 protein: CASSSFPHVTDTQYF

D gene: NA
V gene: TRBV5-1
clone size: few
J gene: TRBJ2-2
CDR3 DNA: TGCGCCAGCAGCTTGGAGTTTGGGGGGAACACCGGGGAGCTGTTTTTT
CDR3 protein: CASSLEFGGNTGELFF

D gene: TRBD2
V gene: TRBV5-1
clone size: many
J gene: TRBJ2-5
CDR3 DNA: TGCGCCAGCAGCCCGCGGGAGTTGGAGACCCAGTACTTC
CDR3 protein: CASSPRELETQYF

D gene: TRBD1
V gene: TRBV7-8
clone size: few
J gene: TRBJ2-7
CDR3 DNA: TGTGCCAGCAGCTTAGAGACAGGGCTCTACGAGCAGTACTTC
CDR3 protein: CASSLETGLYEQYF

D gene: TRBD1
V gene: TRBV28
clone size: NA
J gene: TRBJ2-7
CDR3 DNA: TGTGCCAGCAGTTCCGGGACAGGGGCTTTTTCCTACGAGCAGTACTTC
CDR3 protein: CASSSGTGAFSYEQYF

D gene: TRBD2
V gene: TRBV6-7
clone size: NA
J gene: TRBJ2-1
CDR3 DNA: TGTGCCAGCAGTTACGGAGGGGCGAGCGGGAGAAGCCACAATGAGCAGTTCTTC
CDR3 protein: CASSYGGASGRSHNEQFF

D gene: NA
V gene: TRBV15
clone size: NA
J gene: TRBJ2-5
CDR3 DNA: TGTGCCACCAGCAGGTCACTGGCGGGGACCCAGTACTTC
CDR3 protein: CATSRSLAGTQYF

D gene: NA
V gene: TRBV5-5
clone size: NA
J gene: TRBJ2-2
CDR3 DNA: TGTGCCAGCAGCTTGGACCTCAGGGAGAACACCGGGGAGCTGTTTTTT
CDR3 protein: CASSLDLRENTGELFF

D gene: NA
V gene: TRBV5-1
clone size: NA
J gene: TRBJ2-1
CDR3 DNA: TGCGCCAGCAGTGAGACCGGGACCGAGCAGTTCTTC
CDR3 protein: CASSETGTEQFF

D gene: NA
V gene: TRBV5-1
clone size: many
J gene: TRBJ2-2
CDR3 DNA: TGCGCCAGCAGCTTGGAAGGGTCAGGGGCGAACACCGGGGAGCTGTTTTTT
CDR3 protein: CASSLEGSGANTGELFF

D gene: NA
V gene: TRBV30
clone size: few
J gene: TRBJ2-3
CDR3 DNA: TGTGCCTGGAGACTAGATAACACAGATACGCAGTATTTT
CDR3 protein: CAWRLDNTDTQYF

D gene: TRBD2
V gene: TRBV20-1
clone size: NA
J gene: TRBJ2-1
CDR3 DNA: TGCAGTGCTAGAGATGTGGGGGGGGTAGCGACCTACAATGAGCAGTTCTTC
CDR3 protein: CSARDVGGVATYNEQFF

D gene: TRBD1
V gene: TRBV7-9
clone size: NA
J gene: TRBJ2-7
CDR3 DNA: TGTGCCAGCAGCCCAGAGGACAGGCTCTACGAGCAGTACTTC
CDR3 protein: CASSPEDRLYEQYF

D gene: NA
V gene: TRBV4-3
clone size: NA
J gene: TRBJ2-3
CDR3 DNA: TGCGCCAGCAGCCAAGTGGGGGGTGGGTACACAGATACGCAGTATTTT
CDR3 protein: CASSQVGGGYTDTQYF

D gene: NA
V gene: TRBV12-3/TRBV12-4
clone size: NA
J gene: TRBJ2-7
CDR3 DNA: TGTGCCAGCACCAGAGGGACTTACGAGCAGTACTTC
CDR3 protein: CASTRGTYEQYF

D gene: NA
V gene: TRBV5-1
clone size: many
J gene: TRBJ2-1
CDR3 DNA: TGCGCCAGCAGCCCAGAATTGAGCAATGAGCAGTTCTTC
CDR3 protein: CASSPELSNEQFF

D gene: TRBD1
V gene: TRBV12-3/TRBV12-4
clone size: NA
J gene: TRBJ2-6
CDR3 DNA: TGTGCCAGCAGTTTAGGGACAGGGGCAAGTGGGGCCAACGTCCTGACTTTC
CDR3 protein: CASSLGTGASGANVLTF

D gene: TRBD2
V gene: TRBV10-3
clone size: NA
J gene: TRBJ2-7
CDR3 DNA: TGTGCCATCAGTCAGCGGGAGGGCCTGGTCGAGCAGTACTTC
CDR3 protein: CAISQREGLVEQYF

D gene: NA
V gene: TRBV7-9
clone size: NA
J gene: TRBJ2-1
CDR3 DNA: TGTGCCAGCGGGCGCGCCGTTGACAATGAGCAGTTCTTC
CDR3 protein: CASGRAVDNEQFF

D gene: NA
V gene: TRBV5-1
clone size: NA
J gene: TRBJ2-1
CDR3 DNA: TGCGCCAGCAGCTCCGGGTCACGAACCTACAATGAGCAGTTCTTC
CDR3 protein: CASSSGSRTYNEQFF

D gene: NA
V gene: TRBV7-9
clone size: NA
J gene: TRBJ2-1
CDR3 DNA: TGTGCCAGCAGCTCACTTGCGGCAAGCTCCTACAATGAGCAGTTCTTC
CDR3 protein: CASSSLAASSYNEQFF

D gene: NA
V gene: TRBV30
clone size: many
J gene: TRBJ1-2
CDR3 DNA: TGTGCCTGGAGTACCACAGGTGACTATGGCTACACCTTC
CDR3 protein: CAWSTTGDYGYTF

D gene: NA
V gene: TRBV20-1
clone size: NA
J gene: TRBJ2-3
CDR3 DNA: TGCAGTGCTACCAGCAGAGCCGGCCTTCATACGCAGTATTTT
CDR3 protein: CSATSRAGLHTQYF

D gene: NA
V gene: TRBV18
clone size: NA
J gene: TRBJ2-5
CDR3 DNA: TGTGCCAGCTCACCCATACCGGCCAACACACCGGTGGCCCCTAAGACTACTGCGGAGACCCAGTACTTC
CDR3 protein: CASSPIPANTPVAPKTTAETQYF

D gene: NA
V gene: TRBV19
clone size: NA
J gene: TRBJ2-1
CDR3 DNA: TGTGCCAGTAGTATAGGAGGAGTGGATGAGCAGTTCTTC
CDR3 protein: CASSIGGVDEQFF

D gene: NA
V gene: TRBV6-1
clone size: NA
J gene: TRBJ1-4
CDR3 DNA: TGTGCCAGCAGTAATCCAGGGAGGGATGAAAAACTGTTTTTT
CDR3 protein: CASSNPGRDEKLFF

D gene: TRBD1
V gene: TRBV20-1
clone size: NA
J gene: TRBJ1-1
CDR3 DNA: TGCAGTGCTCCCCCGGCAGGGGGGACTGAAGCTTTCTTT
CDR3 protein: CSAPPAGGTEAFF

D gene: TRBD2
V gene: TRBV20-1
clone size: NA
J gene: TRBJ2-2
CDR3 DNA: TGCAGTGCTAGTAAGAGCGGGAGAATCACCGGGGAGCTGTTTTTT
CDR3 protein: CSASKSGRITGELFF

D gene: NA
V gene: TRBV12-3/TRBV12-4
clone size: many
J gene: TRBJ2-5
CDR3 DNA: TGTGCCAGCAGTCCGGACAATCAAGAGACCCAGTACTTC
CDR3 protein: CASSPDNQETQYF

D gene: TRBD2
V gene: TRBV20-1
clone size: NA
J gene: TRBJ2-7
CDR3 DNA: TGCAGTGCTAGAGAGCCTAGCGGGAAATACGAGCAGTACTTC
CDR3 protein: CSAREPSGKYEQYF

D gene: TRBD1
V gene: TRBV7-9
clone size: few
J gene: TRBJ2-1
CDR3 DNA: TGTGCCATCTCCCGTCTACCGGGACAGGGTAACGATGAGCAGTTCTTC
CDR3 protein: CAISRLPGQGNDEQFF

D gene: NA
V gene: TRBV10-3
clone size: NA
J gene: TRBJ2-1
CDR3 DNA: TGTGCCATCAGTGCTAATGGGGGCCCCGAGGTGTTCTTC
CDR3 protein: CAISANGGPEVFF

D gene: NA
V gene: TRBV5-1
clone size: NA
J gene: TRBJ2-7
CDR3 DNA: TGCGCCAGCAGCACGGGGCAGGGCGGCGAGCAGTACTTC
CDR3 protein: CASSTGQGGEQYF

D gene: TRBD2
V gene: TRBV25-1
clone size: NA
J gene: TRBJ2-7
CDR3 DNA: TGTGCCAGCAGTGAATCGACTGGCGGGAGTATATACGAGCAGTACTTC
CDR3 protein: CASSESTGGSIYEQYF

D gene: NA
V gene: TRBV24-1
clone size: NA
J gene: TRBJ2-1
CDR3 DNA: TGTGCCACCAGTGATGGGTTACCGGGATTTCAGTTCTTC
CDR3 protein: CATSDGLPGFQFF

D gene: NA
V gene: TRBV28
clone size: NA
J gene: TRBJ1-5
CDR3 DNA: TGTGCCAGCAGTTTATCCAGCTATTATAGCAATCAGCCCCAGCATTTT
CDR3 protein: CASSLSSYYSNQPQHF

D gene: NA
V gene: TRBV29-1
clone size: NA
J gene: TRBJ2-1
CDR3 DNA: TGCAGCGTTGAGGGGGCGCCTAATGAGCAGTTCTTC
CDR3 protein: CSVEGAPNEQFF

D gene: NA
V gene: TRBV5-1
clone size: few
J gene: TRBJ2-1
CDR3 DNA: TGCGCCAGCAGCTTCCGTACCGGTGACTACAATGAGCAGTTCTTC
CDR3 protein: CASSFRTGDYNEQFF

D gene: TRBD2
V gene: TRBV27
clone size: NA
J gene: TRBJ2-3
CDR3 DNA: TGTGCCAGCAGATTAGCGGGAGTTGTAGATACGCAGTATTTT
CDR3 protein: CASRLAGVVDTQYF

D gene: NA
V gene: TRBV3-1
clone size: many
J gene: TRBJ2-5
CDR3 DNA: TGTGCCAGCAGCCAAGTGCCGTCGTCGGAGACCCAGTACTTC
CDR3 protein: CASSQVPSSETQYF

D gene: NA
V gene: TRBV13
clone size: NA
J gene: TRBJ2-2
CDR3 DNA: TGTGCCAGCAGCACCCGAACCGCCGGGGAGCTGTTTTTT
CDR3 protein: CASSTRTAGELFF